Below are 28 T cell receptor beta chains sequenced from a single sample in a study of CD8 T cells in Susac syndrome. Reverse transcription of about 0.5 to 1 ug RNA was carried out with random hexamers. MiXCR, applied by TCRdb to the immunoSEQ multiplex PCR reads, yields one record per CDR3 protein. The table shows about 290,000 distinct CDR3 sequences, with 89% occurring only once. Source material: CD8+ T cells from PBMCs. The receptors were sampled from a human donor with multiple sclerosis.

The V gene is TRBV12-5, the J gene TRBJ2-3; D is perhaps TRBD2 (6 bases). V was clipped by 0 bases and J by 4 bases, with 14 bases between them. This CDR3 region has 16 residues. Germline V gene sequence: CDR1 LGHNT, CDR2 FRNRAP. The DNA of the CDR3 is TGTGCTAGTGGTTTGGTACTAGCAGGTCACCCAGATACGCAGTATTTT. Translation gives CASGLVLAGHPDTQYF.

This rearrangement joins TRBV4-1 to TRBJ2-7, with 10 bases fitting TRBD2. The CDR3 loop spans 16 amino acids. Germline V gene sequence: CDR1 MGHRA, CDR2 YSYEKL. Trimming removed 0 bases from V and 6 bases from J; junction bases left unmatched: 8. As DNA, the CDR3 is TGCGCCAGCAGCCAAGACCCTCCAGAGCGGGAGGGCGAGCAGTACTTC. The encoded protein is CASSQDPPEREGEQYF.

The rearrangement uses TRBV6-2 or TRBV6-3 and TRBJ1-1; D unclear. Germline CDR1 reads MNHEY; CDR2 reads SVGEGT. The CDR3 is 13 residues long. Trimming stripped 4 bases from V and 2 bases from J, with 8 bases between. This CDR3 is CASSFGDNTEAFF. In DNA form, the CDR3 reads TGTGCCAGCAGTTTCGGGGATAACACTGAAGCTTTCTTT.

This chain joins TRBV6-4 and TRBJ2-1; a possible D gene is TRBD2 (6 bases). Trimming removed 1 base at V and 13 bases at J, with 17 bases between. Germline V lookup: CDR1 MRHNA, CDR2 SNTAGT. The CDR3 totals 14 residues. CDR3 sequence (DNA): TGTGCCAGCAGTGACTTGCCTCTGGGAGGCCGACAGTTCTTC. Protein: CASSDLPLGGRQFF.

V usage is TRBV29-1 and J usage is TRBJ2-3, with D perhaps TRBD1 (6 bases). The V end was cut by 3 bases, the J end by 2 bases, with 12 bases between. The germline gives CDR1 SQVTM, CDR2 ANQGSEA. The CDR3 totals 14 residues. The CDR3 DNA reads as TGCAGCGTTGAGTATTGGGACACCACAGATACGCAGTATTTT. Amino acids: CSVEYWDTTDTQYF.

The chain uses TRBV20-1 and TRBJ2-3, with 13 nucleotides matching TRBD2. The V gene's germline CDR1 is DFQATT and CDR2 SNEGSKA (reference sequence). V was pared by 3 bases and J by 7 bases, with 13 bases of the junction left unmatched. CDR3 length: 17 residues. CDR3 loop: CSARLGLAGHAWYTQYF. DNA for the CDR3: TGCAGTGCTAGGTTGGGACTAGCGGGGCACGCATGGTATACGCAGTATTTT.

This chain uses TRBV9 with TRBJ2-1, with a weak D call TRBD2 (5 bases). The length of the CDR3 is 15 residues. V was cut by 0 bases and J by 0 bases, with 7 bases left in between. Germline values: CDR1 SGDLS, CDR2 YYNGEE. CDR3 loop: CASSVGLFSYNEQFF. CDR3 nucleotides: TGTGCCAGCAGCGTAGGACTATTCTCCTACAATGAGCAGTTCTTC.

The gene calls are TRBV6-2 or TRBV6-3 and TRBJ1-1, with unresolved D. The germline V gene has CDR1 MNHEY and CDR2 SVGEGT. The CDR3 spans 11 residues. Trimming removed 2 bases from V and 8 bases from J, with 6 bases in between. The CDR3: CASSYPSEAFF. DNA of the CDR3: TGTGCCAGCAGTTACCCTTCCGAAGCTTTCTTT.

The genes are TRBV12-3 or TRBV12-4 and TRBJ2-1; D ambiguous. This CDR3 contains 16 residues. The ends were cut back, 2 bases at V and 3 bases at J, with 14 bases in the middle. The CDR3 here is CASSLMGKSNYNEQFF. CDR3 in DNA: TGTGCCAGCAGTTTAATGGGAAAGTCCAACTACAATGAGCAGTTCTTC.

The chain is built from TRBV10-3 and TRBJ2-4; 8 nucleotides line up with TRBD2. Per the germline V gene, CDR1 is ENHRY and CDR2 is SYGVKD. The CDR3 extends over 15 amino acids. The ends lost 2 bases at V and 8 bases at J; junction bases unmatched: 8. The CDR3 here is CAISEVAGTGYIQYF. The CDR3 region has the DNA TGTGCCATCAGTGAGGTAGCGGGGACGGGGTACATTCAGTACTTC.

The chain carries TRBV10-3 and TRBJ2-1; TRBD2 aligns across 11 bases. J lost 9 bases, V lost 0 bases, and 10 bases had no gene match. Germline V gene lookup returns CDR1 ENHRY and CDR2 SYGVKD. The CDR3 consists of 17 residues. The CDR3 here is CAISESTPTSGTSEQFF. CDR3 in DNA: TGTGCCATCAGTGAGTCGACCCCGACTAGCGGGACGTCTGAGCAGTTCTTC.

This chain links TRBV3-1 with TRBJ2-2; perhaps TRBD1 as D (5 bases). Germline V gene lookup returns CDR1 LGHDT and CDR2 YNNKEL (reference sequence). This CDR3 contains 14 residues. V shed 3 bases and J shed 5 bases, with 10 bases lying between them. The DNA for the CDR3 is TGTGCCAGCAGCCATCAGGGTTTTACCGGGGAGCTGTTTTTT. Translation: CASSHQGFTGELFF.

The V call is TRBV20-1, the J call TRBJ2-7; TRBD2 might be the D (5 bases). Trimming took 0 bases from V and 2 from J, leaving 11 bases between them. Germline loops: CDR1 DFQATT, CDR2 SNEGSKA (reference sequence). CDR3 length: 14 residues. The CDR3 reads CSARDLVLAYEQYF. The CDR3 DNA sequence: TGCAGTGCTAGAGATCTGGTACTAGCCTACGAGCAGTACTTC.

The chain couples TRBV4-1 to TRBJ1-5, with a weak D call TRBD1 (5 bases). CDR3 length: 14 residues. Trimming cost V 5 bases and J 4 bases, with 12 bases left between them. CDR1 MGHRA and CDR2 YSYEKL come from the germline V gene. CDR3 sequence reads: CASSRGFANQPQHF. As DNA, the CDR3 is TGCGCCAGCAGCAGGGGATTTGCGAATCAGCCCCAGCATTTT.

This chain connects TRBV2 to TRBJ1-2; D unclear. Trimming stripped 1 base from V and 2 bases from J, with 14 bases between. The length of the CDR3 is 16 residues. The germline V gene encodes CDR1 SNHLY and CDR2 FYNNEI. CDR3 in amino acids: CASSEEPRRPNYGYTF. The CDR3 region has the DNA TGTGCCAGCAGTGAAGAACCACGCCGACCCAACTATGGCTACACCTTC.

The V and J genes are TRBV4-1 and TRBJ2-7; possible D gene TRBD2, 6 bases. With 0 bases removed from V and 4 bases from J, the gap between germline ends came to 7 bases. Germline values: CDR1 MGHRA, CDR2 YSYEKL. The CDR3 contains 13 residues. This chain's CDR3 is CASSQDAGYEQYF. CDR3 in DNA: TGCGCCAGCAGCCAAGATGCGGGGTACGAGCAGTACTTC.

The chain has TRBV30 and TRBJ2-3; TRBD2 matches 14 bases. This CDR3 contains 16 residues. The V segment lost 2 bases and the J segment 7 bases; nucleotides outside the gene matches: 8. Germline V gene data show CDR1 as GTSNPN and CDR2 as SVGIG (reference sequence). The CDR3 spells CAWSPGTSGSKNTQYF. The CDR3 nucleotides read TGTGCCTGGAGTCCGGGGACTAGCGGGAGCAAGAATACGCAGTATTTT.

This chain connects TRBV20-1 to TRBJ1-1, with D perhaps TRBD1 (5 bases). Germline CDR1 is DFQATT and CDR2 is SNEGSKA (reference sequence). This CDR3 region has 17 residues. Trimming stripped 6 bases from V and 3 bases from J, with 26 bases between. The CDR3 DNA reads as TGCAGTGCCTCCGGTTGGGGACCGAAAAATGGAGACACTGAAGCTTTCTTT. This encodes CSASGWGPKNGDTEAFF.

This rearrangement joins TRBV5-4 to TRBJ2-1; D possibly corresponds to TRBD2 (5 bases). This CDR3 comprises 14 residues. CDR1 SGHNT and CDR2 YYREEE come from the germline V gene (reference sequence). V was cut by 0 bases and J by 5 bases, with 9 bases left in between. For the CDR3, the DNA is TGTGCCAGCAGCTTGGATCCCGGGGACAATGAGCAGTTCTTC. This sequence encodes CASSLDPGDNEQFF. The complete variable domain, with remaining parts taken from reference TRBV5-4 and TRBJ2-1, reads ETGVTQSPTHLIKTRGQQVTLRCSSQSGHNTVSWYQQALGQGPQFIFQYYREEENGRGNFPPRFSGLQFPNYSSELNVNALELDDSALYLCASSLDPGDNEQFFGPGTRLTVL.

The genes are TRBV6-6 and TRBJ2-1, with 11 positions matching TRBD2. The CDR3 sequence is 16 residues long. Germline trimming cut 2 bases from V and 3 bases from J; bases unmatched to any gene: 3. Germline CDR1 and CDR2: MNHNY and SVGAGI (reference sequence). DNA for the CDR3: TGTGCCAGCAGTTACGATACTAGCGGGGGCTACAATGAGCAGTTCTTC. The encoded protein is CASSYDTSGGYNEQFF.

The rearrangement joins TRBV30 to TRBJ1-2, with D uncertain. Germline V gives CDR1 GTSNPN, CDR2 SVGIG (reference sequence). This CDR3 has 13 residues. Trimming stripped 3 bases from V and 6 bases from J, with 14 bases between. The CDR3 DNA reads as TGTGCCTGGAGGGTCAGTCTGGTCGATGGCTACACCTTC. Translation gives CAWRVSLVDGYTF.

This clonotype was recorded a few times. The chain is built from TRBV6-4 and TRBJ2-1; weak D call: TRBD2 (6 bases). CDR3 length equals 15 residues. V lost 0 bases and J lost 7, with 13 bases in between. Per the germline V gene, CDR1 is MRHNA and CDR2 is SNTAGT. CDR3 bases: TGTGCCAGCAGTGACTCGAGGGCTAGCGCTAATGAGCAGTTCTTC. This codes for CASSDSRASANEQFF.

CDR3 sequence reads: CASNHGTGELFF. CDR3 in DNA: TGTGCCAGCAACCATGGGACCGGGGAGCTGTTTTTT. This rearrangement joins TRBV27 to TRBJ2-2; no firm D call. The V end was cut by 7 bases, the J end by 5 bases, with 8 bases between. Germline CDR1 is MNHEY and CDR2 is SMNVEV (reference sequence). This CDR3 spans 12 amino acids.

The V gene is TRBV5-1, the J gene TRBJ2-7, with D perhaps matching TRBD1 (6 bases). Trimming cost V 0 bases and J 0 bases, with 13 bases left between them. CDR1 is SGHRS, CDR2 YFSETQ, per germline. This CDR3 spans 16 amino acids. CDR3 in DNA: TGCGCCAGCAGCTTGGACAGGGTCCGGAGCTCCTACGAGCAGTACTTC. Translated, it gives CASSLDRVRSSYEQYF.

This chain uses TRBV20-1 with TRBJ2-7; 8 nucleotides line up with TRBD1. Germline-derived CDR1 and CDR2 are DFQATT and SNEGSKA (reference sequence). J gave up 7 bases and V 3 bases, and 14 bases lay outside the gene matches. There are 15 residues in the CDR3. CDR3 coding DNA: TGCAGTGCTAGGGCGACCGGGACAGGTGGAATGGAGCAGTACTTC. This encodes CSARATGTGGMEQYF.

This clonotype turned up a few times. The rearrangement links TRBV7-6 to TRBJ2-7; a weak D match, TRBD1 (5 bases). The germline V and J ends were trimmed by 5 bases and 5 bases, with 13 bases remaining between them. Germline values: CDR1 SGHVS, CDR2 FNYEAQ. This CDR3 contains 13 residues. DNA of the CDR3: TGTGCCAGCAGCCAGGACACCAGGCACGAGCAGTACTTC. The encoded protein is CASSQDTRHEQYF.

The V gene is TRBV15, the J gene TRBJ1-5; 7 bases fit TRBD1. CDR3 length equals 17 residues. Germline CDR1 and CDR2: LNHNV and YYDKDF (reference sequence). V gave up 1 base and J gave up 0 bases; unmatched junction bases: 6. CDR3: CATSRGRDSLSNQPQHF. The CDR3 region has the DNA TGTGCCACCAGCAGAGGCCGGGACAGCCTTAGCAATCAGCCCCAGCATTTT.

The genes are TRBV7-9 and TRBJ1-2, with 7 bases identical to TRBD1. V shed 6 bases and J 5 bases; nucleotides not matched to a gene: 12. Looked up from germline, CDR1 is SEHNR and CDR2 is FQNEAQ (reference sequence). The CDR3 is 15 amino acids. The CDR3, as DNA: TGTGCCAGCAGTTTTATTGACAGGGTTGTTTATGGCTACACCTTC. Its translation is CASSFIDRVVYGYTF.